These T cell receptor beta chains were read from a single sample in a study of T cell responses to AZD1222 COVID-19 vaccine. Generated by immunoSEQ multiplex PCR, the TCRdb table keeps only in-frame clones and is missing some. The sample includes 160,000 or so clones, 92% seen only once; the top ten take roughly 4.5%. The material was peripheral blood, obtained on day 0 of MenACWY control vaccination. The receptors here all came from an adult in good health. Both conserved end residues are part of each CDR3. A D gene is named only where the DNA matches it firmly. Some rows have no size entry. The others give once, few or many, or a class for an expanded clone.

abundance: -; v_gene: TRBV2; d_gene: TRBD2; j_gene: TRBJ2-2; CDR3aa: CASRPGLAGTGELFF; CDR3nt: TGTGCCAGCAGGCCGGGACTAGCGGGCACCGGGGAGCTGTTTTTT
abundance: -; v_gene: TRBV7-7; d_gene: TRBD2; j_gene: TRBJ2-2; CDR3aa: CASSPSTSADTGELFF; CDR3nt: TGTGCCAGCAGCCCGTCGACTAGCGCCGACACCGGGGAGCTGTTTTTT
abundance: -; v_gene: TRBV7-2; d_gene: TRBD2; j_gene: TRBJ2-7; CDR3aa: CASSLGGGRDF; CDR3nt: TGTGCCAGCAGCTTAGGGGGCGGGAGAGACTTC
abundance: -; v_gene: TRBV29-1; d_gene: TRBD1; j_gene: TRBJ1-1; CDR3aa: CSVMPAGGGTEAFF; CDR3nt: TGCAGCGTTATGCCGGCAGGGGGGGGCACTGAAGCTTTCTTT
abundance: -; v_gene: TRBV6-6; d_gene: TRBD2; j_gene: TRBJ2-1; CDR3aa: CASAPGTNNEQFF; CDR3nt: TGTGCCAGCGCCCCAGGGACTAACAATGAGCAGTTCTTC
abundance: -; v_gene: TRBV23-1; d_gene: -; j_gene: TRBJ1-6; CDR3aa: CASTPPGPLNSPLHF; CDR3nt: TGCGCCAGCACCCCCCCCGGACCGCTTAATTCACCCCTCCACTTT
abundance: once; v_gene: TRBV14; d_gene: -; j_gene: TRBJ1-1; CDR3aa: CASSQELDLTEAFF; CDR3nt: TGTGCCAGCAGCCAAGAACTCGACCTCACTGAAGCTTTCTTT
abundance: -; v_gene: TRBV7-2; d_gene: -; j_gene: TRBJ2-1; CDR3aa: CASSPLWPGTGEQFF; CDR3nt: TGTGCCAGCAGCCCTTTGTGGCCCGGGACCGGTGAGCAGTTCTTC
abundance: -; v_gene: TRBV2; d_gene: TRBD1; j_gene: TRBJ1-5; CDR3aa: CASTEGAVQPQHF; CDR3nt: TGTGCCAGCACGGAGGGGGCGGTTCAGCCCCAGCATTTT
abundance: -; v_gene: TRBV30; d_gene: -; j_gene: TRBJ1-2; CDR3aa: CAWSKGSAGLSYGYTF; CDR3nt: TGTGCCTGGAGTAAGGGATCGGCAGGGCTTTCCTATGGCTACACCTTC
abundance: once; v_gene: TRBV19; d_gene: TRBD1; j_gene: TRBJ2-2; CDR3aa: CASSTRRQGRNTGELFF; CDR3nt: TGTGCCAGTAGTACCCGAAGACAGGGGAGAAACACCGGGGAGCTGTTTTTT
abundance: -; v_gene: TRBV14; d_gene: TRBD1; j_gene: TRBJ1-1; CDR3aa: CASSQGGGVVAFF; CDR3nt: TGTGCCAGCAGTCAAGGAGGGGGCGTGGTAGCTTTCTTT
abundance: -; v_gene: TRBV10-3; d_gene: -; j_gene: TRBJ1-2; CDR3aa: CAISESLEGYTF; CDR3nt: TGTGCCATCAGTGAGTCATTAGAAGGCTACACCTTC
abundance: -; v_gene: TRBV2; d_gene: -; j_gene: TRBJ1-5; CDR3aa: CASRLRPGQPQHF; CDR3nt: TGTGCCAGCAGGCTTCGGCCGGGTCAGCCCCAGCATTTT
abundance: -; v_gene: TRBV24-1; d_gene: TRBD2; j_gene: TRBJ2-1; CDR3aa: CATSDGLAGKYEQFF; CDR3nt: TGTGCCACCAGTGACGGACTAGCGGGTAAATATGAGCAGTTCTTC
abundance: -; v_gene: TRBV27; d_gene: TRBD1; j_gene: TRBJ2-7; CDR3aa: CASSLSVGDRGVWEQYF; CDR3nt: TGTGCCAGCAGTTTATCAGTTGGGGACAGGGGAGTTTGGGAGCAGTACTTC
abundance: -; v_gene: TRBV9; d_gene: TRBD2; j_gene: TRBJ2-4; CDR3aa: CASSVEGLAANIQYF; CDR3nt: TGTGCCAGCAGCGTAGAGGGTCTAGCGGCAAACATTCAGTACTTC
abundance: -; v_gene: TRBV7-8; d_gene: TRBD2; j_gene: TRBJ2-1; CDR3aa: CASSSPSGGAYNEQFF; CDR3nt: TGTGCCAGCAGCTCTCCTAGCGGTGGTGCCTACAATGAGCAGTTCTTC
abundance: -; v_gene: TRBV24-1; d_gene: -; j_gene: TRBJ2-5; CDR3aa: CATSDFGRGETQYF; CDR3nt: TGTGCCACCAGTGATTTCGGCAGGGGAGAGACCCAGTACTTC
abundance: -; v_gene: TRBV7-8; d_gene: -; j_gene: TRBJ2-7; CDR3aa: CASSTAGESSYEQYF; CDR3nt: TGTGCCAGCAGCACAGCCGGGGAAAGCTCCTACGAGCAGTACTTC
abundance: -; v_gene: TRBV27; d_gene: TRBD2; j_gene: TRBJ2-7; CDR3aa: CASSPTSGARYEQYF; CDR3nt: TGTGCCAGCAGCCCAACTAGCGGGGCGCGATACGAGCAGTACTTC
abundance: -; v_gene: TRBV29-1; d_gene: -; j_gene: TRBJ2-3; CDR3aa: CSVELGGGVVADTQYF; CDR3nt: TGCAGCGTTGAGTTGGGAGGGGGGGTTGTTGCAGATACGCAGTATTTT
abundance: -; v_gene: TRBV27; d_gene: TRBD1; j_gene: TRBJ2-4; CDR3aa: CASSLPLQGQTNIQYF; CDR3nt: TGTGCCAGCAGTTTGCCACTCCAGGGACAGACAAACATTCAGTACTTC
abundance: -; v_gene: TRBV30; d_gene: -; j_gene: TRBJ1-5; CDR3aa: CAWSVTRGGQPQHF; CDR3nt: TGTGCCTGGAGTGTAACGAGGGGCGGCCAGCCCCAGCATTTT
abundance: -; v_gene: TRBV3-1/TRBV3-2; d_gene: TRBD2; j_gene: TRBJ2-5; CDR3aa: CASSQIDSGGETQYF; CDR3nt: TGTGCCAGCAGCCAGATAGACAGCGGGGGAGAGACCCAGTACTTC
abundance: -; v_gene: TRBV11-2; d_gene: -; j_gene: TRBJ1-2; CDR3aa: CASSLIDQPTF; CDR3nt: TGTGCCAGCAGTTTGATTGACCAGCCGACCTTC
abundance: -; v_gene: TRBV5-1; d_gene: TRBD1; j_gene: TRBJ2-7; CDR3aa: CASSAGTAYEQYF; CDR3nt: TGCGCCAGCAGCGCAGGGACAGCCTACGAGCAGTACTTC
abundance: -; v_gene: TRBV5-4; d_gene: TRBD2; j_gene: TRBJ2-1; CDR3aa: CASSLALAGNNEQFF; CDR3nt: TGTGCCAGCAGCTTGGCCCTAGCGGGGAACAATGAGCAGTTCTTC
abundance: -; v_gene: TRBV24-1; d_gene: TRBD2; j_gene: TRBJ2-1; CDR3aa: CATSEPPGLAGGSTHNEQFF; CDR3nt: TGTGCCACCAGTGAGCCTCCGGGACTAGCGGGAGGCTCAACCCACAATGAGCAGTTCTTC
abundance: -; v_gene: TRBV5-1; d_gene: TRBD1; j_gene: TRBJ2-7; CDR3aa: CASSFRQGRVYEQYF; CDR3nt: TGCGCCAGCAGCTTCCGACAGGGAAGGGTCTACGAGCAGTACTTC
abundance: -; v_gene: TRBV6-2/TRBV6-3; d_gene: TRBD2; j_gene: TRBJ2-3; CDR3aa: CASSYQTGGPDTQYF; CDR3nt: TGTGCCAGCAGTTACCAAACGGGAGGGCCCGATACGCAGTATTTT
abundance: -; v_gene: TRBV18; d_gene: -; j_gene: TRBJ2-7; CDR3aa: CASSRTDSSYEQYF; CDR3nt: TGTGCCAGCTCCAGGACAGATTCATCCTACGAGCAGTACTTC